A single sample gave rise to the 32 T cell receptor beta chains below, sequenced in a study of CD8 T cells in Susac syndrome. After extraction with the RNeasy kit, about 0.45 to 1 ug of the RNA was reverse transcribed using random hexamers. Via MiXCR, TCRdb re-called the immunoSEQ multiplex PCR reads, giving one row per CDR3 protein. The sample shows some 50,000 distinct CDR3 sequences, just under 95% of them seen only once. The sequenced sample was CD8+ T cells from PBMCs. These receptors were taken from a human donor with Susac syndrome.

The V call is TRBV7-6, the J call TRBJ2-7; 7 bases line up with TRBD1. The length of the CDR3 is 15 residues. Trimming removed 1 base from V and 0 bases from J; junction bases left unmatched: 3. Germline V gene sequence: CDR1 SGHVS, CDR2 FNYEAQ. CDR3 amino acids: CASSLEGQTSYEQYF. The CDR3 nucleotides read TGTGCCAGCAGCTTAGAGGGACAGACCTCCTACGAGCAGTACTTC.

The rearrangement links TRBV28 to TRBJ2-2; D not resolved. Germline V lookup: CDR1 MDHEN, CDR2 SYDVKM. V was trimmed by 6 bases and J by 5 bases, leaving 13 bases between them. CDR3 length: 14 amino acids. CDR3 in amino acids: CASSPAGGTGELFF. DNA of the CDR3: TGTGCCAGCAGCCCCGCCGGTGGGACCGGGGAGCTGTTTTTT.

The chain employs TRBV21-1 and TRBJ2-7; the D segment call TRBD1 is taken from the table without a DNA check. TRBV21-1 has pseudogene status. This CDR3 spans 13 amino acids. The CDR3 loop is CASSTERAYEQYF. The CDR3 DNA is TGTGCCAGCAGCACGGAAAGGGCCTACGAGCAGTACTTC.

The J gene is TRBJ1-3, the V gene TRBV4-1, with no clear D. CDR1 and CDR2 from the germline V gene are MGHRA and YSYEKL. The CDR3 runs 15 residues. V lost 0 bases, J lost 0 bases, and 6 bases lay in between. The CDR3 sequence is CASSQDLSSGNTIYF. Here the CDR3 DNA reads TGCGCCAGCAGCCAAGATCTAAGCTCTGGAAACACCATATATTTT.

The chain uses TRBV9 and TRBJ2-2, with no clear D. Between the trimmed V and J ends, which lost 1 base and 5 bases, there was a span of 12 bases. Germline CDR1 reads SGDLS; CDR2 reads YYNGEE. The CDR3 is 15 amino acids. CDR3 coding DNA: TGTGCCAGCAGCGTATACCTCGGCGAAACCGGGGAGCTGTTTTTT. Its protein product is CASSVYLGETGELFF.

The table lists this clonotype with a count of one. This sequence joins TRBV12-3 or TRBV12-4 and TRBJ1-2; maybe TRBD1 (6 bases). This CDR3 contains 17 residues. With 2 bases removed from V and 5 bases from J, the gap between germline ends came to 21 bases. CDR3 sequence reads: CASSLLRKAQGNYGYTF. DNA of the CDR3: TGTGCCAGCAGTTTACTCCGAAAGGCACAGGGAAATTATGGCTACACCTTC.

CDR3 sequence (DNA): TGCGCCAGCAGCCAAGAGGGGGATCGGGGACTAGCGGGGCTCGAGCAGTACTTC. The encoded protein is CASSQEGDRGLAGLEQYF. V gene TRBV4-1 combines with J gene TRBJ2-7; 13 bases match TRBD2. The CDR3 length is 18 residues. Per germline, CDR1 MGHRA and CDR2 YSYEKL. After removal of 0 bases from V and 6 bases from J, the junction contained 11 bases not matched to a gene.

This clonotype is medium-sized. The chain joins TRBV5-6 to TRBJ2-1; D gene uncertain. The CDR3 runs to 15 residues. V was shortened by 2 bases and J by 0 bases, with 9 bases between the two germline ends. Germline V gives CDR1 SGHDT, CDR2 YYEEEE. The CDR3 region is CASSFRSSSYNEQFF. CDR3 bases: TGTGCCAGCAGCTTTAGATCCAGCTCCTACAATGAGCAGTTCTTC. Together with reference TRBV5-6 and TRBJ2-1, the CDR3 gives the full variable domain: DAGVTQSPTHLIKTRGQQVTLRCSPKSGHDTVSWYQQALGQGPQFIFQYYEEEERQRGNFPDRFSGHQFPNYSSELNVNALLLGDSALYLCASSFRSSSYNEQFFGPGTRLTVL.

The rearrangement links TRBV5-1 to TRBJ2-1; 7 positions agree with TRBD1. With V trimmed by 4 bases and J by 5 bases, 12 bases remained unmatched. From germline, CDR1 is SGHRS and CDR2 YFSETQ. The CDR3 loop spans 16 amino acids. The chain's CDR3 is CASSPRTGAIHNEQFF. CDR3 coding DNA: TGCGCCAGCAGCCCGCGAACAGGGGCAATCCACAATGAGCAGTTCTTC.

The rearrangement joins TRBV7-3 to TRBJ1-1; 10 bases fit TRBD1. V lost 4 bases and J lost 6; bases outside the gene matches: 8. CDR1 is SGHTA and CDR2 is FQGTGA in the germline V gene. This CDR3 has 15 amino acids. The CDR3 is CASSSRQGADSEAFF. DNA for the CDR3: TGTGCCAGCAGCTCAAGACAGGGGGCCGACTCTGAAGCTTTCTTT. Together with reference TRBV7-3 and TRBJ1-1, the CDR3 gives the full variable domain: GAGVSQTPSNKVTEKGKYVELRCDPISGHTALYWYRQSLGQGPEFLIYFQGTGAADDSGLPNDRFFAVRPEGSVSTLKIQRTERGDSAVYLCASSSRQGADSEAFFGQGTRLTVV.

V and J are TRBV20-1 and TRBJ2-6; D is undetermined. In germline, CDR1 is DFQATT, CDR2 SNEGSKA (reference sequence). Between the trimmed V and J ends, which lost 3 bases and 0 bases, there was a span of 6 bases. This CDR3 has 14 residues. The CDR3 nucleotides read TGCAGTGCTAGTGGGGACTCTGGGGCCAACGTCCTGACTTTC. Amino acid sequence: CSASGDSGANVLTF.

The chain has TRBV6-2 or TRBV6-3 and TRBJ1-5; 7 bases match TRBD1. This CDR3 spans 15 amino acids. Germline V gives CDR1 MNHEY, CDR2 SVGEGT. V lost 6 bases to trimming and J lost 5 bases; unmatched junction nucleotides: 10. CDR3 DNA: TGTGCCAGCAGCGCACAGACGACAGGGTATCAGCCCCAGCATTTT. It yields the protein CASSAQTTGYQPQHF.

V is TRBV5-1 and J is TRBJ1-3; TRBD1 might be the D (6 bases). CDR1 SGHRS and CDR2 YFSETQ come from the germline V gene. V lost 3 bases and J lost 0, with 7 bases in between. CDR3 size: 14 residues. This chain's CDR3 is CASSSTGSGNTIYF. CDR3 sequence (DNA): TGCGCCAGCAGCTCGACAGGCTCTGGAAACACCATATATTTT.

The rearrangement joins TRBV7-9 to TRBJ2-7, with 8 positions matching TRBD1. With V trimmed by 5 bases and J by 3 bases, 18 bases remained unmatched. The length of the CDR3 is 18 residues. Per the germline V gene, CDR1 is SEHNR and CDR2 is FQNEAQ (reference sequence). Here the CDR3 reads CASSEAGDRLIYIYEQYF. CDR3 sequence (DNA): TGTGCCAGCAGCGAAGCCGGGGACAGGTTGATCTATATCTACGAGCAGTACTTC.

CDR3: CASSLNSMNTEAFF. Written as DNA, the CDR3 is TGTGCCAGCAGCTTAAACAGCATGAACACTGAAGCTTTCTTT. The rearrangement links TRBV7-2 to TRBJ1-1; the D is unclear. CDR1 and CDR2 from the germline V gene are SGHTA and FQGNSA. V was pared by 2 bases and J by 0 bases, with 7 bases between. The CDR3 sequence is 14 residues long. Together with reference TRBV7-2 and TRBJ1-1, the CDR3 gives the full variable domain: GAGVSQSPSNKVTEKGKDVELRCDPISGHTALYWYRQSLGQGLEFLIYFQGNSAPDKSGLPSDRFSAERTGGSVSTLTIQRTQQEDSAVYLCASSLNSMNTEAFFGQGTRLTVV.

This clonotype was counted once. The chain combines TRBV29-1 with TRBJ1-1, with D perhaps TRBD1 (5 bases). CDR3 length: 12 residues. Trimming took off 7 bases at V and 1 base at J, with 10 bases between the two ends. CDR1 is SQVTM and CDR2 is ANQGSEA in the germline V gene. The CDR3 spells CSAGQGNTEAFF. In DNA form, the CDR3 reads TGCAGCGCGGGGCAGGGGAACACTGAAGCTTTCTTT.

The chain is built from TRBV12-3 or TRBV12-4 and TRBJ1-1; TRBD1 might be the D (6 bases). Trimming shortened V by 7 bases and J by 7 bases, and 16 bases separated the two germline ends. The CDR3 totals 13 residues. The DNA for the CDR3 is TGTGCCAGCACCCCGGACAGAGCGAATGAAGCTTTCTTT. Its translation is CASTPDRANEAFF.

The rearrangement uses TRBV12-3 or TRBV12-4 and TRBJ2-3, with 7 positions matching TRBD2. The CDR3 totals 17 residues. V lost 3 bases and J lost 2; bases outside the gene matches: 11. As DNA, the CDR3 is TGTGCCAGCAGTTTGGACCCCTCACTAGCGATCACAGATACGCAGTATTTT. This encodes CASSLDPSLAITDTQYF.

The chain is built from TRBV4-1 and TRBJ2-7; D is unresolved. The CDR3 has 11 amino acids. Trimming cost V 1 base and J 5 bases, with 3 bases left between them. In germline, CDR1 is MGHRA, CDR2 YSYEKL. In DNA form, the CDR3 reads TGCGCCAGCAGCCAAGCCCACGAGCAGTACTTC. Protein product: CASSQAHEQYF.

The chain carries TRBV29-1 and TRBJ1-2, with D possibly being TRBD1 (5 bases). V was cut by 4 bases and J by 5 bases, with 14 bases left in between. The germline V gene encodes CDR1 SQVTM and CDR2 ANQGSEA. The CDR3 runs to 13 residues. This CDR3 is CSVGQLKGYGYTF. The CDR3 bases are TGCAGCGTTGGACAGCTAAAGGGTTATGGCTACACCTTC.

The rearrangement uses TRBV9 and TRBJ1-5; TRBD1 matches at 10 bases. V dropped 2 bases and J dropped 5; count of bases not matched to a gene: 1. CDR1 and CDR2 from the germline V gene are SGDLS and YYNGEE. This CDR3 comprises 14 residues. The DNA of the CDR3 is TGTGCCAGCAGCGTCGGGACAGGGGATCAGCCCCAGCATTTT. Amino acid sequence: CASSVGTGDQPQHF.

This CDR3 is CASSPGQFTNEKLFF. The CDR3 coding sequence is TGTGCCAGCAGCCCAGGACAGTTTACTAATGAAAAACTGTTTTTT. The V call is TRBV6-5, the J call TRBJ1-4, with a possible D match to TRBD1 (6 bases). Germline CDR1 is MNHEY and CDR2 is SVGAGI. The CDR3 loop spans 15 amino acids. V was trimmed by 6 bases and J by 2 bases, leaving 13 bases between them.

This rearrangement joins TRBV12-3 or TRBV12-4 to TRBJ2-1; 8 bases line up with TRBD2. After removal of 1 base from V and 4 bases from J, the junction contained 9 bases not matched to a gene. CDR3 length equals 17 residues. The CDR3 DNA reads TGTGCCAGCAGTTTAGTAAGACTAGCGACCTATTACAATGAGCAGTTCTTC. This gives the protein CASSLVRLATYYNEQFF.

The CDR3 spells CASSQEDGPPHRYGYTF. The CDR3 bases are TGTGCCAGCAGCCAAGAGGATGGTCCCCCTCACCGTTATGGCTACACCTTC. The chain couples TRBV14 to TRBJ1-2; no reliable D call. CDR1 SGHDN and CDR2 FVKESK come from the germline V gene. Trimming removed 0 bases at V and 5 bases at J, with 19 bases between. There are 17 residues in the CDR3.

This clonotype has only a few counts. The chain links TRBV14 to TRBJ2-3; possibly TRBD2 for D (5 bases). Germline assignment: CDR1 SGHDN and CDR2 FVKESK. Trimming stripped 1 base from V and 10 bases from J, with 15 bases between. CDR3 length: 14 amino acids. The DNA of the CDR3 is TGTGCCAGCAGCCAAGTCGGTCCCCGGGGTCCGCAGTATTTT. This translates into CASSQVGPRGPQYF.

V gene TRBV7-9 combines with J gene TRBJ2-7, with no clear D. The CDR3 is 12 amino acids. Germline V gives CDR1 SEHNR, CDR2 FQNEAQ (reference sequence). Deletions cut 5 bases from V and 2 bases from J, with 7 bases between. The CDR3 region is CASSHATYEQYF. For the CDR3, the DNA is TGTGCCAGCAGCCACGCTACCTACGAGCAGTACTTC. Filled out from reference TRBV7-9 and TRBJ2-7, the complete variable domain reads DTGVSQNPRHKITKRGQNVTFRCDPISEHNRLYWYRQTLGQGPEFLTYFQNEAQLEKSRLLSDRFSAERPKGSFSTLEIQRTEQGDSAMYLCASSHATYEQYFGPGTRLTVT.

This chain links TRBV11-2 with TRBJ1-2; tentatively, D is TRBD1 (6 bases). This CDR3 is built from 14 residues. CDR1 and CDR2 (germline): SGHAT, FQNNGV. V gave up 5 bases and J gave up 8 bases, with 18 bases separating them. In DNA form, the CDR3 reads TGTGCCAGCAGCCCCCCAACAGGGCTAGGGGGCTACACCTTC. Its protein is CASSPPTGLGGYTF. Together with reference TRBV11-2 and TRBJ1-2, the CDR3 gives the full variable domain: EAGVAQSPRYKIIEKRQSVAFWCNPISGHATLYWYQQILGQGPKLLIQFQNNGVVDDSQLPKDRFSAERLKGVDSTLKIQPAKLEDSAVYLCASSPPTGLGGYTFGSGTRLTVV.

The CDR3 sequence: CASSYKRGPVREQFF. CDR3 DNA: TGTGCCAGCAGTTACAAGCGGGGGCCGGTCCGTGAGCAGTTCTTC. V usage is TRBV6-1 and J usage is TRBJ2-1; 8 nucleotides align to TRBD2. Germline loops: CDR1 MNHNS, CDR2 SASEGT. The CDR3 contains 15 residues. The J segment lost 9 bases and the V segment lost 5 bases, leaving 12 bases of the junction unmatched.

This sequence joins TRBV27 and TRBJ2-7; D gene unclear. The germline V and J ends were trimmed by 4 bases and 7 bases, with 17 bases remaining between them. The CDR3 runs 14 residues. CDR1 MNHEY and CDR2 SMNVEV come from the germline V gene (reference sequence). CDR3: CASSSRLRRREQYF. The CDR3 DNA reads as TGTGCCAGCAGTTCCAGACTCCGCCGAAGGGAGCAGTACTTC.

The chain recombines TRBV15 with TRBJ2-3; D gene uncertain. V was trimmed by 0 bases and J by 8 bases, leaving 6 bases between them. CDR1 is LNHNV, CDR2 YYDKDF, per germline (reference sequence). The CDR3 totals 12 residues. The CDR3 DNA reads TGTGCCACCAGCAGAGATATCGCTACGCAGTATTTT. This encodes CATSRDIATQYF.

The rearrangement uses TRBV7-2 and TRBJ1-2, with 8 bases that match TRBD1. The CDR3 runs 16 residues. Germline CDR1 is SGHTA and CDR2 is FQGNSA. V trimming: 6 bases; J trimming: 3 bases; junction bases outside the gene matches: 12. In DNA, the CDR3 is TGTGCCAGCAGAGAACCCCGGACAGGGACGTACTATGGCTACACCTTC. It yields the protein CASREPRTGTYYGYTF.

V usage is TRBV29-1 and J usage is TRBJ1-2; D may be TRBD1 (5 bases). CDR1 and CDR2 (germline): SQVTM, ANQGSEA. The CDR3 totals 14 residues. Trimming took 4 bases from V and 4 from J, leaving 16 bases between them. In DNA form, the CDR3 reads TGCAGCGTTGCGCGGGAAGGGGAATCCTATGGCTACACCTTC. The encoded protein is CSVAREGESYGYTF.